The sequence of this T cell receptor beta chain was determined in a study of response to subunit inactivated influenza vaccine. Regarding the study as a whole: Few new T cells, the authors suggested, are recruited by each seasonal influenza vaccination.

This clonotype was found a few times. No antigen is known for it. The CDR3 is 14 amino acids. Germline loops: CDR1 ENHRY, CDR2 SYGVKD. V lost 0 bases and J 10 bases, leaving 15 bases between the germline ends. TCRdb reanalysed the RT-PCR reads using MiXCR and keeps one entry per CDR3 protein. Of more than 600,000 distinct CDR3 sequences in the sample, around 18% were seen once. Sample: PBMCs from blood, taken around 5 days after vaccination. This TCR came from a man aged 45-65 years who received an inactivated influenza vaccine. The chain joins TRBV10-3 to TRBJ1-1, with a tentative D call TRBD1 (6 bases). DNA for the CDR3: TGTGCCATCAGTGAGTCGGGGGGCCGAGGTACAGCTTTCTTT. The encoded protein is CAISESGGRGTAFF.